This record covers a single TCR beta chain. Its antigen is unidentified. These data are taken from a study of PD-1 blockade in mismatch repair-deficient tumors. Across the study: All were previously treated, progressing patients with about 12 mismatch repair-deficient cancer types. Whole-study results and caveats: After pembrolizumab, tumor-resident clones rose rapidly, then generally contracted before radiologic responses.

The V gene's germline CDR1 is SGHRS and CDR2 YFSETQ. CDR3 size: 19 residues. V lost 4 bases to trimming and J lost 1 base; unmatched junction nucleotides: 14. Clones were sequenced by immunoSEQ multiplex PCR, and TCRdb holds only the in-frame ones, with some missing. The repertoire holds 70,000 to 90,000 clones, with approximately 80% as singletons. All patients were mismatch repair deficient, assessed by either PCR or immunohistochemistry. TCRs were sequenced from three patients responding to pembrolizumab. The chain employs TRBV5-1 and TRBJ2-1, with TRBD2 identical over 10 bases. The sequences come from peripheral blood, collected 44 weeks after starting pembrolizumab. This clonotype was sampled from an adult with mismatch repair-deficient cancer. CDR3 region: CASSLYPSGSEGSYNEQFF. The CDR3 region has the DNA TGCGCCAGCAGCCTGTACCCTAGCGGGAGTGAGGGGTCCTACAATGAGCAGTTCTTC.